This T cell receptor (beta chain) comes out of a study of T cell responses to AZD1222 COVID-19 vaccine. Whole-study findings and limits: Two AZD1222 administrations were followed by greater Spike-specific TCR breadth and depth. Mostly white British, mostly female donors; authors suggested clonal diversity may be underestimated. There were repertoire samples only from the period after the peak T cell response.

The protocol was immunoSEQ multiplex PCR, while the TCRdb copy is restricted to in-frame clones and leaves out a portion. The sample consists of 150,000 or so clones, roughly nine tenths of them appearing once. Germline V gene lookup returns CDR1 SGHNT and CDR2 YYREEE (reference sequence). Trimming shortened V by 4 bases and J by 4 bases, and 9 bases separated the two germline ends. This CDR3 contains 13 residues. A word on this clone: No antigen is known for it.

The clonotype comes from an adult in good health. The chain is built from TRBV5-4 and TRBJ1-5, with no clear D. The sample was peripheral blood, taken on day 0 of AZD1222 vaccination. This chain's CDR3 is CASSAEKNQPQHF. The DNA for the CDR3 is TGTGCCAGCAGCGCCGAGAAGAATCAGCCCCAGCATTTT.